The 18 T cell receptor beta chains below come from one sample, sequenced in a study of cytomegalovirus exposure and HLA in healthy donors listed by TCRdb under 2017. The library was prepared using the immunoSEQ multiplex PCR assay. A mixture of 60 forward primers for TCR Vbeta segments and 13 reverse primers for TCR Jbeta segments was used in the multiplex PCR. TCRdb carries this immuneACCESS record with in-frame sequences only. Its versions omit some clonotypes, under half of them owing to an unresolved V gene in the studies checked, with the rest unexplained. The sample table lists 150,000 to 200,000 clones, about four fifths of them with a count of one. The biggest ten clones account for 1.5% of the sample. Sequenced input: PBMCs. All receptors come from a girl aged 5 to 17 in good health and CMV-seropositive.

This rearrangement joins TRBV6-5 to TRBJ2-7; 8 bases are a match to TRBD1. Germline V gene lookup returns CDR1 MNHEY and CDR2 SVGAGI. V lost 6 bases, J lost 6 bases, and 7 bases stayed unmatched. There are 13 residues in the CDR3. CDR3 coding DNA: TGTGCCAGCAGGCGGGGACAGGACTTCGAGCAGTACTTC. The encoded protein is CASRRGQDFEQYF.

This clone has a single count. V gene TRBV7-2 combines with J gene TRBJ1-3; TRBD1 matches at 8 bases. Germline V CDR1 and CDR2: SGHTA, FQGNSA. The length of the CDR3 is 15 residues. The V and J ends lost 6 bases and 0 bases, in that order; junction bases with no gene match: 4. CDR3 DNA sequence: TGTGCCAGCAGACCAGGGGGCTCCTCTGGAAACACCATATATTTT. Translation: CASRPGGSSGNTIYF.

The rearrangement links TRBV7-2 to TRBJ2-3, with D perhaps matching TRBD2 (7 bases). Germline lookup yields CDR1 SGHTA and CDR2 FQGNSA. The CDR3 has 17 residues. V was trimmed by 4 bases and J by 1 base, leaving 18 bases between them. CDR3 bases: TGTGCCAGCAGCTGGGGGGGCGGGGCGACGCGCACAGATACGCAGTATTTT. It encodes CASSWGGGATRTDTQYF. Using reference TRBV7-2 and TRBJ2-3 for the parts outside the CDR3, the full variable domain is GAGVSQSPSNKVTEKGKDVELRCDPISGHTALYWYRQSLGQGLEFLIYFQGNSAPDKSGLPSDRFSAERTGGSVSTLTIQRTQQEDSAVYLCASSWGGGATRTDTQYFGPGTRLTVL.

The rearrangement uses TRBV5-4 and TRBJ1-3, with TRBD1 matching over 10 bases. The CDR3 length is 17 residues. CDR1 is SGHNT and CDR2 is YYREEE in the germline V gene (reference sequence). V shed 6 bases, J shed 3 bases, and the junction held 12 bases outside the gene matches. The CDR3 DNA reads TGTGCCAGCATCTCCTACACGGGGACAGGGGTTGGAAACACCATATATTTT. Translation: CASISYTGTGVGNTIYF.

The chain is built from TRBV27 and TRBJ2-2; TRBD1 agrees at 8 bases. The V and J ends lost 6 bases and 6 bases, in that order; junction bases with no gene match: 12. Germline V gene data show CDR1 as MNHEY and CDR2 as SMNVEV (reference sequence). The CDR3 is 16 amino acids. The CDR3 protein is CASSRLPGGKAGELFF. The CDR3 coding sequence is TGTGCCAGCAGCCGCCTTCCAGGGGGCAAGGCCGGGGAGCTGTTTTTT.

The chain employs TRBV7-8 and TRBJ2-7; 7 positions agree with TRBD1. Germline V gene sequence: CDR1 SGHVS, CDR2 FQNEAQ. CDR3 length: 17 residues. V shed 1 base, J shed 2 bases, and the junction held 11 bases outside the gene matches. CDR3 DNA: TGTGCCAGCAGCTTAGGTAAACGGACAGGAAGAACCTACGAGCAGTACTTC. This gives the protein CASSLGKRTGRTYEQYF.

The gene calls are TRBV5-1 and TRBJ2-7; 7 positions agree with TRBD1. The germline gives CDR1 SGHRS, CDR2 YFSETQ. The junction had 7 bases not matched to a gene; V was cut back by 4 bases and J by 3 bases. The CDR3 is 14 residues long. CDR3 loop: CASSGTGTDYEQYF. The CDR3 DNA reads as TGCGCCAGCAGCGGAACCGGGACAGACTACGAGCAGTACTTC.

This clone was counted between two and nine times. This chain uses TRBV5-1 with TRBJ1-5; D may be TRBD1 (5 bases). Between the trimmed V and J ends, which lost 2 bases and 1 base, there was a span of 7 bases. CDR3 length: 14 amino acids. Germline CDR1 and CDR2: SGHRS and YFSETQ. CDR3 region: CASSFGGSNQPQHF. The DNA for the CDR3 is TGCGCCAGCAGCTTCGGGGGGAGCAATCAGCCCCAGCATTTT.

The chain uses TRBV6-1 and TRBJ2-7, with TRBD2 as a possible D gene (7 bases). Looked up from germline, CDR1 is MNHNS and CDR2 is SASEGT. V lost 6 bases, J lost 4 bases, and 19 bases lay in between. The CDR3 covers 15 residues. CDR3 residues: CASRPEGGMFYEQYF. Here the CDR3 DNA reads TGTGCCAGCAGACCGGAGGGGGGGATGTTTTACGAGCAGTACTTC.

The gene calls are TRBV2 and TRBJ2-1; possible D gene TRBD1, 7 bases. Trimming removed 4 bases at V and 7 bases at J, with 23 bases between. The CDR3 has 17 amino acids. CDR1 is SNHLY and CDR2 is FYNNEI in the germline V gene. The CDR3 sequence is CASSVEGGRAGRNEQFF. CDR3 nucleotides: TGTGCCAGCAGTGTGGAAGGGGGCAGGGCCGGGAGAAATGAGCAGTTCTTC. The entire variable domain, with the rest obtained from reference TRBV2 and TRBJ2-1, is as follows: EPEVTQTPSHQVTQMGQEVILRCVPISNHLYFYWYRQILGQKVEFLVSFYNNEISEKSEIFDDQFSVERPDGSNFTLKIRSTKLEDSAMYFCASSVEGGRAGRNEQFFGPGTRLTVL.

The gene calls are TRBV11-2 and TRBJ2-7; D gene ambiguous. The length of the CDR3 is 12 residues. Germline CDR1 is SGHAT and CDR2 is FQNNGV. Trimming took 1 base from V and 4 from J, leaving 5 bases between them. The DNA of the CDR3 is TGTGCCAGCAGCTTAGGAGCATACGAGCAGTACTTC. Encoded protein: CASSLGAYEQYF. Full variable domain (outside the CDR3, taken from reference TRBV11-2 and TRBJ2-7): EAGVAQSPRYKIIEKRQSVAFWCNPISGHATLYWYQQILGQGPKLLIQFQNNGVVDDSQLPKDRFSAERLKGVDSTLKIQPAKLEDSAVYLCASSLGAYEQYFGPGTRLTVT.

This chain links TRBV5-5 with TRBJ1-4; D gene ambiguous. The CDR3 runs to 16 residues. The V end was cut by 0 bases, the J end by 7 bases, with 16 bases between. Looked up from germline, CDR1 is SGHKS and CDR2 is YYEKEE (reference sequence). The CDR3: CASSLEWQVKSEKLFF. DNA of the CDR3: TGTGCCAGCAGCTTGGAATGGCAGGTCAAGTCTGAAAAACTGTTTTTT.

V gene TRBV27 combines with J gene TRBJ1-4; the D gene is possibly TRBD1 (5 bases). With 5 bases removed from V and 1 base from J, the gap between germline ends came to 11 bases. Germline-derived CDR1 and CDR2 are MNHEY and SMNVEV (reference sequence). The CDR3 sequence is 15 residues long. This chain's CDR3 is CASSPTGGTNEKLFF. The CDR3 bases are TGTGCCAGCAGTCCCACCGGGGGAACTAATGAAAAACTGTTTTTT.

This clone was counted once. A junction boundary mismatches the germline segment, possibly from a read error. The chain recombines TRBV12-5 with TRBJ2-3; TRBD2 matches at 9 bases. Germline loops: CDR1 LGHNT, CDR2 FRNRAP. This CDR3 has 12 residues. The CDR3 sequence: CASGTTAGGLHF. The CDR3 nucleotides read TGTGCTAGTGGTACCACAGCGGGGGGACTGCATTTT.

The chain couples TRBV11-2 to TRBJ2-2; the match to TRBD2 covers 10 bases. Germline V CDR1 and CDR2: SGHAT, FQNNGV. V dropped 3 bases and J dropped 3; count of bases not matched to a gene: 7. The CDR3 is made up of 17 amino acids. The CDR3 DNA reads as TGTGCCAGCAGCTTCAGCGGGGGGGCCCGAGACACCGGGGAGCTGTTTTTT. This sequence encodes CASSFSGGARDTGELFF.

This chain uses TRBV11-3 with TRBJ1-1; maybe TRBD1 (6 bases). V lost 5 bases to trimming and J lost 6 bases, with 13 bases between them. The CDR3 contains 13 residues. The germline V gene has CDR1 SGHNT and CDR2 YENEEA. This CDR3 reads CASSIIGGAEAFF. The CDR3 DNA reads TGTGCCAGCAGCATCATAGGGGGAGCTGAAGCTTTCTTT.

V is TRBV18 and J is TRBJ2-5; TRBD1 is a possible D gene (5 bases). Per germline, CDR1 KGHSH and CDR2 LQKENI. V lost 2 bases and J lost 4, with 11 bases in between. The CDR3 loop spans 14 amino acids. CDR3 loop: CASSPRGSGETQYF. The DNA of the CDR3 is TGTGCCAGCTCACCAAGGGGATCGGGAGAGACCCAGTACTTC.

J is TRBJ2-1 and V is TRBV19; 8 bases are shared with TRBD2. The trim removed 5 bases at V and 0 bases at J, leaving 3 bases unmatched. This CDR3 is 15 amino acids long. Germline V gene sequence: CDR1 LNHDA, CDR2 SQIVND (reference sequence). CDR3 residues: CASSAGLGSYNEQFF. CDR3 coding DNA: TGTGCCAGTAGTGCGGGACTAGGCTCCTACAATGAGCAGTTCTTC.